Listed here is a single T cell receptor (beta chain). The data were produced by immunoSEQ multiplex PCR, yet TCRdb's version contains in-frame clones alone and is incomplete. The sample consists of about half a million clones, roughly 78% of them appearing once. This entry comes from a study of shared clonotypes between healthy human individuals. This CDR3 comprises 12 residues. CDR1 GTSNPN and CDR2 SVGIG come from the germline V gene (reference sequence). Deletions cut 1 base from V and 7 bases from J, with 10 bases between. The sequencing input was PBMCs. This TCR was sampled from a woman between 35 and 50 years old in good health. Some clones in this sample may be carry-over from other donors' samples. The rearrangement links TRBV30 to TRBJ2-5; D uncertain. The CDR3 spells CAWSGAWRTQYF. CDR3 coding DNA: TGTGCCTGGAGTGGCGCCTGGCGGACCCAGTACTTC. Filled out from reference TRBV30 and TRBJ2-5, the complete variable domain reads SQTIHQWPATLVQPVGSPLSLECTVEGTSNPNLYWYRQAAGRGLQLLFYSVGIGQISSEVPQNLSASRPQDRQFILSSKKLLLSDSGFYLCAWSGAWRTQYFGPGTRLLVL.